This T cell receptor beta chain was recovered during a study of CD8 T cells in ankylosing spondylitis. Losses at the gene ends were 0 bases for V and 6 bases for J; bases not matched to a gene: 12. Per the germline V gene, CDR1 is MGHRA and CDR2 is YSYEKL. The CDR3 has 18 amino acids. Study results and caveats: Prior work had noted some motif variants in reactive arthritis blood and synovial fluid. A CD8+ phenotype characterized the disease-linked clones, which were relatively rare in peripheral blood. Disease-linked clones reportedly concentrated significantly in matched ankylosing spondylitis synovial fluid. One TCR beta motif, made up of 7 or 8 highly homologous variants, appeared characteristic of ankylosing spondylitis blood.

Researchers built TCR beta libraries using quantitative 5'-RACE with molecular barcodes. TCRdb reprocessed the 5' RACE reads with MiXCR, giving one entry per CDR3 protein. The sample shows 670,000 or so distinct CDR3 sequences, around a fifth of them seen only once. Notes on this clonotype: The antigen remains undetermined.

The chain recombines TRBV4-1 with TRBJ2-4; 9 nucleotides align to TRBD2. Sample: blood, either unsorted or a sorted T cell fraction (not recorded which). The source is a male donor with ankylosing spondylitis. The chain's CDR3 is CASSQEGTASGVGNIQYF. In nucleotides, the CDR3 is TGCGCCAGCAGCCAAGAGGGAACCGCTAGCGGGGTTGGAAACATTCAGTACTTC.